One sample yielded the 2 T cell receptor beta chains listed below, sequenced in a study of blood T cells in healthy people across ages. A second about 7 to 12 cycle PCR used barcoded and J-beta primers. TCRdb called the 5' RACE reads again in MiXCR, with one record for every CDR3 protein. This table has about 600,000 distinct CDR3 sequences, 40% to 55% appearing once. The material sequenced was blood. The receptors shown here come from a man older than 75 in good health.

As regards this clonotype: An end of the junction does not agree with germline; a read error may underlie this. The chain recombines TRBV7-2 with TRBJ1-4; a possible D gene is TRBD1 (6 bases). The CDR3 is made up of 14 amino acids. Germline CDR1 and CDR2: SGHTA and FQGNSA. The CDR3 DNA sequence: TGCGCCAGCAGCTTAACGACAGGCTTTGAAAAACTGTTTTTT. Its translation is CASSLTTGFEKLFF.

The chain is built from TRBV5-1 and TRBJ2-2; D gene ambiguous. CDR1 and CDR2 from the germline V gene are SGHRS and YFSETQ. V lost 0 bases and J 3 bases, leaving 9 bases between the germline ends. This CDR3 comprises 15 residues. The DNA of the CDR3 is TGCGCCAGCAGCTTGGATCATCCCTACACCGGGGAGCTGTTTTTT. Translating it yields CASSLDHPYTGELFF. Combining the CDR3 with reference TRBV5-1 and TRBJ2-2 gives the whole variable domain KAGVTQTPRYLIKTRGQQVTLSCSPISGHRSVSWYQQTPGQGLQFLFEYFSETQRNKGNFPGRFSGRQFSNSRSEMNVSTLELGDSALYLCASSLDHPYTGELFFGEGSRLTVL.